This record looks at one TCR beta chain sequence and its context. Its antigen is still unknown. Per-base quality was not reported, and no clone a single base away is much larger than it. CDR1 and CDR2, per the germline V gene, are SGHRS and YFSETQ. The CDR3 covers 15 residues, taking in both the cysteine and the phenylalanine. CDR3 DNA only is kept here, 45 bases in frame from base 1. Clipping removes 2 bases from V and 6 bases from J, with 7 as the unmatched junction base count. The sample originates from a study of shared clonotypes between healthy human individuals (dated by TCRdb to 2018 to 2021). Looking at the study overall: The cohort included a few men and a couple of women between 18 and 49 years of age. For each donor, CD4 naive and CD4 memory were each given three plates, CD8 naive was given two plates, and CD8 memory was given one plate. Blood TCR repertoires of roughly 5 healthy adults were deeply sequenced to estimate repertoire size and the extent of clonotype sharing between individuals. Different laboratories and diverse techniques were used to prepare libraries and sequence TCR repertoires, to increase sequencing depth and limit assay-specific biases. Leukapheresis yielded between about 0.94 and 9.5 billion PBMCs per donor.

Using the deep immunoSEQ assay, multiplex PCR amplified TCR CDR3 regions from genomic DNA. Extracted genomic DNA from each cell subset was spread evenly across all wells of several immunoSEQ 96-well plates, with each plate serving as a replicate. For sorted subsets, 150 to 250 ng genomic DNA, equal to 30,000 or so T cell genomes, was loaded into each replicate PCR. Purified libraries were measured with a Qubit 3.0 fluorometer, size-checked on a Bioanalyzer 2100, and measured again with the KAPA Library Quantification kit. Each immunoSEQ 96-well plate was sequenced on its own single-read 150-cycle Illumina NextSeq 550 flow cell. The paper's data handling went like this. Because the immunoSEQ output held only junctional sequences and lacked quality scores, the filtering could not match the filtering applied to full-length reads. Sequences were annotated with PyIR, a Python wrapper for IgBLAST v1.9, and V/J genes and CDR3 were assigned using IMGT germline references. Reads were filtered out if the reads had weak V/J assignments (E-value above 1e-6), no CDR3, stop codons, out-of-frame junctions, or ambiguous translated residues. V3J clonotypes were defined as sequences sharing the same inferred V gene, J gene, and CDR3 amino acid sequence. To compute the percentage overlap between repertoires, the number of shared unique clonotypes was divided by the size of the smaller repertoire. RTK rarefaction, the Chao1 estimator, and Recon v2.1 estimates of unobserved clonotypes were used to assess repertoire richness. OLGA was used to compute generation probabilities for all TCRbeta clonotypes that the gDNA method yielded from four donors. This immuneACCESS table, as held by TCRdb, lists in-frame sequences with V and J called but not all clones. Of the missing ones, under half trace to an unresolved V gene in checked studies; the others have no known cause. That table supplies the V and J calls and clone size; D and trimming were determined from the DNA. The sample profile shows some 2.1 million clones; 90% to 95% of them were found once. The top ten constitute approximately 1.7% of the sample.

CD8 naive samples consisted of CD45RO-negative cells that were positively selected for CCR7, yielding a CD45RA+CCR7+ population without TemRA cells. The donors were healthy, HIV-negative adults who had no recently reported acute infections or vaccinations. Only Caucasian adults living in Nashville, Tennessee, USA were represented among the donors. After blood collection by leukapheresis, PBMCs were isolated using Ficoll-Histopaque density gradient centrifugation and then cryopreserved in the vapor phase of liquid nitrogen. Purity and quantity of every magnetically sorted T cell population were checked by analytical flow cytometry. Genomic DNA was isolated from every sorted fraction and measured by UV absorbance on a Nanodrop 2000c. The study at large found these results: Pairwise subsampling indicated that sequencing depth was expected to affect the degree of clonotype sharing among donors. About 4.5% of naive CD4, 3% to 3.5% of naive CD8, 2.3% of memory CD4, and 0.35% to 0.4% of memory CD8 clonotypes were shared across several donors. Higher generation probabilities were observed for clonotypes shared by all four sorted-subset donors than for non-shared clonotypes. Because the study included only a small number of donors, the genetic and exposure-history diversity represented was limited. Sampling was restricted to blood, and TCR repertoires in tissues likely differ from the TCR repertoires found in blood. Naive subsets generally had larger estimated clonotype richness than memory subsets. Incomplete sequencing was indicated by rarefaction of sorted-subset datasets, despite the large sequencing depth.

Sequencing was performed on naive CD8+ T cells from PBMCs. The cell subset or site label for this specimen denotes: CD45RA+CCR7+. The origin of this receptor is a man between 18 and 35 years old in good health. Some clones in this sample may be carry-over from other donors' samples. The rearrangement joined TRBV5-1 to TRBJ2-4, with 8 bases aligning to TRBD1. The CDR3 protein: CASSFSTGDLNIQYF. The nucleotides read TGCGCCAGCAGCTTCTCGACAGGGGACCTAAACATTCAGTACTTC.